This T cell receptor (beta chain) was sequenced in a study of blood T cell repertoires in COVID-19. Study overall: Spain, Italy and the United States supplied samples that represented acute and convalescent COVID-19. PBMCs, B-cell-depleted T cells, or T cells were the source of the cDNA or gDNA that made up the material.

Clinical history as reported by participants underpinned cohort assignment. This clone was recorded only once. Germline V lookup: CDR1 LGHDT, CDR2 YNNKEL (reference sequence). V lost 0 bases to trimming and J lost 8 bases, with 16 bases between them. The CDR3 is 15 residues long. In the original processing: Using reference gene primer amplification, nucleated cell counts were estimated. Some clones are missing from TCRdb's copy, which holds only in-frame ones; the method was immunoSEQ multiplex PCR. Clone size and V and J calls were adopted from that table, with D and trimming inferred from the DNA. The sample records hundreds of thousands of clones, approximately 92% being singletons.

The J gene is TRBJ1-2, the V gene TRBV3-1 (or the pseudogene TRBV3-2); possibly TRBD1 for D (5 bases). The sequencing input was PBMCs or T cells enriched from blood (not recorded which). The source is a woman aged 18-35 years who had recovered from COVID-19. The CDR3 bases are TGTGCCAGCAGCCAAGATCCCCCGGCAGGGTGGGGCTACACCTTC. This codes for CASSQDPPAGWGYTF.